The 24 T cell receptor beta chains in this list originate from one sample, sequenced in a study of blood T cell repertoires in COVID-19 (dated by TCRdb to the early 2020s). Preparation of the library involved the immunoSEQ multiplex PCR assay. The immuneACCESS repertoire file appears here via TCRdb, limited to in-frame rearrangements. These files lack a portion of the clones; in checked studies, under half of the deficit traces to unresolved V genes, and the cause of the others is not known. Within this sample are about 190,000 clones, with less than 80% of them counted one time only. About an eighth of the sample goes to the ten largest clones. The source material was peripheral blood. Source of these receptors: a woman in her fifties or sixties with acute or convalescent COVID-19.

This CDR3 is CASSSRVDQPQHF. The DNA of the CDR3 is TGTGCCAGCAGCTCGAGGGTGGATCAGCCCCAGCATTTT. This chain uses TRBV7-8 with TRBJ1-5, with D unclear. This CDR3 has 13 amino acids. Trimming stripped 4 bases from V and 5 bases from J, with 9 bases between. Germline V CDR1 and CDR2: SGHVS, FQNEAQ.

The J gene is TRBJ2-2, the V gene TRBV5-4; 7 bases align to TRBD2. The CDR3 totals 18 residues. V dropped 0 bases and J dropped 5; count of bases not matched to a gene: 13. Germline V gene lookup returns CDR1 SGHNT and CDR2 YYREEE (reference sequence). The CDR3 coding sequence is TGTGCCAGCAGCTTGGTCCGAGGGGCGGGAGAGGGGACCGGGGAGCTGTTTTTT. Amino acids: CASSLVRGAGEGTGELFF.

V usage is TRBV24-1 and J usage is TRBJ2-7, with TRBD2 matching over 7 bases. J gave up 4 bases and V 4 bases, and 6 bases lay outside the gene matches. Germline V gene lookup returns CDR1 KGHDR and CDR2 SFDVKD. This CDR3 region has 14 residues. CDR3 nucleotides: TGTGCCACCAGTGACCCACGGGGAGGGTACGAGCAGTACTTC. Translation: CATSDPRGGYEQYF.

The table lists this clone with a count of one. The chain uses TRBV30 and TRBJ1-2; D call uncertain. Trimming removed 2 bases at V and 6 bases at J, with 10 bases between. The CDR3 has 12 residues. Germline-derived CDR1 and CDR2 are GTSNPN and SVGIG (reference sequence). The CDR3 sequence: CAWSLTNHGYTF. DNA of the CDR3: TGTGCCTGGAGTCTGACAAATCATGGCTACACCTTC.

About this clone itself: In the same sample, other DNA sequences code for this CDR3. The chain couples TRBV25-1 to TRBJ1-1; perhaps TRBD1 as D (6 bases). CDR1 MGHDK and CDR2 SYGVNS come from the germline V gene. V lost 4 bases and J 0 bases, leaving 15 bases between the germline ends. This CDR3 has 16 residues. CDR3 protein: CASSVRDTKLNTEAFF. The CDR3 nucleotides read TGTGCCAGCAGTGTCCGGGACACCAAGCTGAACACTGAAGCTTTCTTT.

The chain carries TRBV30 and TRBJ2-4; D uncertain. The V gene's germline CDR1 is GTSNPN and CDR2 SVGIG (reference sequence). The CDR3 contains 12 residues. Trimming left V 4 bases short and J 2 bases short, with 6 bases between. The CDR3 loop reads CAWTKSKNIQYF. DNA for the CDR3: TGTGCCTGGACCAAATCCAAAAACATTCAGTACTTC.

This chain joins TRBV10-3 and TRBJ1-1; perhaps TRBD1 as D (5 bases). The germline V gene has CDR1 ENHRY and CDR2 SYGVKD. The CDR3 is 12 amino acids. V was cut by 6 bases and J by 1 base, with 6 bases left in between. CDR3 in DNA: TGTGCCATCAGGACAGAGAACACTGAAGCTTTCTTT. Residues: CAIRTENTEAFF.

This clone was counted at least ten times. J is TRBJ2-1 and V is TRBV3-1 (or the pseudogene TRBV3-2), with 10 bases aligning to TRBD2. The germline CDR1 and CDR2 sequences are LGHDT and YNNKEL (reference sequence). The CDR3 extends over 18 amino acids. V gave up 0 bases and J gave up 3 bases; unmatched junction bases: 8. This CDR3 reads CASSQEGSGRAIYNEQFF. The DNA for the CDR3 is TGTGCCAGCAGCCAAGAGGGCAGCGGGAGGGCCATCTACAATGAGCAGTTCTTC.

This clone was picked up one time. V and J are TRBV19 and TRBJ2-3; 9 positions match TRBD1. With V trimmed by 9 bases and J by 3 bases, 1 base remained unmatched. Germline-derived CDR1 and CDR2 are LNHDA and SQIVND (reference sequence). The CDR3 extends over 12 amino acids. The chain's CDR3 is CASDRGTDTQYF. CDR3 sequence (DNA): TGTGCCAGCGACAGGGGGACAGATACGCAGTATTTT.

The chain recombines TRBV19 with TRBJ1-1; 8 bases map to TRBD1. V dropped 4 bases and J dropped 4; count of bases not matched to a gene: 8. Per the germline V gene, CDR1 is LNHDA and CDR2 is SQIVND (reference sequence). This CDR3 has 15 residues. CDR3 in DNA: TGTGCCAGTAGTAAAGGACAGGGAATGAGCACTGAAGCTTTCTTT. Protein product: CASSKGQGMSTEAFF.

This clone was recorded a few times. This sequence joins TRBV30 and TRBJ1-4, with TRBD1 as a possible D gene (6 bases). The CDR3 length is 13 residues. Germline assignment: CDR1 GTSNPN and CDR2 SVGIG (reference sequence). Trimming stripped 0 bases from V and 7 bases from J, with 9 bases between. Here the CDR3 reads CAWSVQGGEKLFF. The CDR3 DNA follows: TGTGCCTGGAGTGTACAGGGTGGTGAAAAACTGTTTTTT.

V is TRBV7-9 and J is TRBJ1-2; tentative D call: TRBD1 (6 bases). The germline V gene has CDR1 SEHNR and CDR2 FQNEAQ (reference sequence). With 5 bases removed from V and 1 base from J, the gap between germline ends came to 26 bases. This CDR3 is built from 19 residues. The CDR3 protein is CASSAPRMDPQGFNYGYTF. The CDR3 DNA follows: TGTGCCAGCAGCGCCCCTAGAATGGACCCCCAGGGGTTTAACTATGGCTACACCTTC.

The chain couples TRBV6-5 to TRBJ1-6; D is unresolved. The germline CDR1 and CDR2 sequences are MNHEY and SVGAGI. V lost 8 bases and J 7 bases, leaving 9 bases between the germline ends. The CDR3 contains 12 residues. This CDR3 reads CASSRSNSPLHF. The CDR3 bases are TGTGCCAGCTCCCGTTCCAATTCACCCCTCCACTTT.

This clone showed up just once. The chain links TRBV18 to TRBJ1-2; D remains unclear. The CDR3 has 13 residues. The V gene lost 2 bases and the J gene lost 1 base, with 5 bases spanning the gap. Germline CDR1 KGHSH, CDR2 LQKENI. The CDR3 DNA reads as TGTGCCAGCTCACCAAGAGTTAACTATGGCTACACCTTC. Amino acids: CASSPRVNYGYTF.

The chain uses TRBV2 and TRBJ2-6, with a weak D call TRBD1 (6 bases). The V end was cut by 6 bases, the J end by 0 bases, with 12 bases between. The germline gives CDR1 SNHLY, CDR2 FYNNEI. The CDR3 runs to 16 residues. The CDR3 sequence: CASSDYRVSGANVLTF. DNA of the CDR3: TGTGCCAGCAGCGACTACAGGGTCTCTGGGGCCAACGTCCTGACTTTC.

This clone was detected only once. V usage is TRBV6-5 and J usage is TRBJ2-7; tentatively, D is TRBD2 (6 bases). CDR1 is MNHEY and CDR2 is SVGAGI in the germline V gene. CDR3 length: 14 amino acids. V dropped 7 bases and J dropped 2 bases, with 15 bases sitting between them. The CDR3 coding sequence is TGTGCCAGCACTCAATCGGGGGACCCCTACGAGCAGTACTTC. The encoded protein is CASTQSGDPYEQYF.

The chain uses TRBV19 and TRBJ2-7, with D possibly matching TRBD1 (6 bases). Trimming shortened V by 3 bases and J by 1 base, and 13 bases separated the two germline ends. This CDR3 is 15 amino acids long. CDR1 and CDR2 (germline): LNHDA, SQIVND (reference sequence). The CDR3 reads CASSINSRGSYEQYF. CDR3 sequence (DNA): TGTGCCAGTAGTATTAATTCAAGGGGGTCCTACGAGCAGTACTTC. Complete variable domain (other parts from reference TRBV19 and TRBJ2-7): DGGITQSPKYLFRKEGQNVTLSCEQNLNHDAMYWYRQDPGQGLRLIYYSQIVNDFQKGDIAEGYSVSREKKESFPLTVTSAQKNPTAFYLCASSINSRGSYEQYFGPGTRLTVT.

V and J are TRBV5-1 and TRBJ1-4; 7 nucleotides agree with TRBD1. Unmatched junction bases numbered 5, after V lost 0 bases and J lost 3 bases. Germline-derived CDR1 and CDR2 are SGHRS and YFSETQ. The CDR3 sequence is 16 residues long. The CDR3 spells CASSLASQGANEKLFF. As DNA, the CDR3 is TGCGCCAGCAGCTTGGCAAGTCAGGGGGCTAATGAAAAACTGTTTTTT.

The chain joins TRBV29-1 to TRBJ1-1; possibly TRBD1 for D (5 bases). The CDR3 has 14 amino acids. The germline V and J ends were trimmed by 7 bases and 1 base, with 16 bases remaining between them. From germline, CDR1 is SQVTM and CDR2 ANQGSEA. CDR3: CSGARVPPNTEAFF. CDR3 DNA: TGCAGCGGTGCCAGGGTACCTCCGAACACTGAAGCTTTCTTT. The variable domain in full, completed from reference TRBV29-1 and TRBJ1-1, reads SAVISQKPSRDICQRGTSLTIQCQVDSQVTMMFWYRQQPGQSLTLIATANQGSEATYESGFVIDKFPISRPNLTFSTLTVSNMSPEDSSIYLCSGARVPPNTEAFFGQGTRLTVV.

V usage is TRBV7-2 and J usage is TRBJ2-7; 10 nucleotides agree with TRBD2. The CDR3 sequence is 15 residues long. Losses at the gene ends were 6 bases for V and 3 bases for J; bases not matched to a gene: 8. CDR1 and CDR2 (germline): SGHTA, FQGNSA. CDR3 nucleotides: TGTGCCAGCAGTCAAACCGGGACTAGCGTCTACGAGCAGTACTTC. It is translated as CASSQTGTSVYEQYF.

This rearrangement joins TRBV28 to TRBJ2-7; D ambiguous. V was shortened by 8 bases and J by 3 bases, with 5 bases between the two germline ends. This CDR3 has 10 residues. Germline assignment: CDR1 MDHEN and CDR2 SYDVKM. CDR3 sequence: CASGLYEQYF. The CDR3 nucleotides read TGTGCCAGCGGGCTCTACGAGCAGTACTTC.

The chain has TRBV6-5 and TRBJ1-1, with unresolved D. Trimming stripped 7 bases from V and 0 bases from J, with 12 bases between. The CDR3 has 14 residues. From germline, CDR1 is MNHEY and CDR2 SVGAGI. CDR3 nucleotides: TGTGCCAGCACCCCCGCCCGAGTGAACACTGAAGCTTTCTTT. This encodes CASTPARVNTEAFF.

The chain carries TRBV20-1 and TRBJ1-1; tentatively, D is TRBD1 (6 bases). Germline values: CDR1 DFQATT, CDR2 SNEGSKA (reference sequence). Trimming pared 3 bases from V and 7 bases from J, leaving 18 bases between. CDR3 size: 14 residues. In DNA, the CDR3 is TGCAGTGCTAGTGACCTGGGGGCCGGATTTGAAGCTTTCTTT. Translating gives CSASDLGAGFEAFF.

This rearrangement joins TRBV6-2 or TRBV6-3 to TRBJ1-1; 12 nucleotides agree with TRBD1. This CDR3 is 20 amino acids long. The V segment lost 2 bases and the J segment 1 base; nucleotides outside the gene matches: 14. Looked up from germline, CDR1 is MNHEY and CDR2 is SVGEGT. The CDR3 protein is CASSYVSGTGGRGRNTEAFF. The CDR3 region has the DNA TGTGCCAGCAGTTACGTCTCCGGGACAGGGGGCAGAGGGAGGAACACTGAAGCTTTCTTT.